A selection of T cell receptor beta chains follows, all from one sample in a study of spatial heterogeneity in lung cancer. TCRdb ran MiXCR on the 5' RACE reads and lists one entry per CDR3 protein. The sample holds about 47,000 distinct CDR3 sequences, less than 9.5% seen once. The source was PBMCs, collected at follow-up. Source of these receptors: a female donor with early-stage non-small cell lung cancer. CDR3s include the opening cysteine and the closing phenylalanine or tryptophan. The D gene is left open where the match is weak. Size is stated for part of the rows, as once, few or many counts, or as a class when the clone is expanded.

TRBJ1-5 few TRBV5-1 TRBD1 CASSRFTGEDQPQHF TGCGCCAGCAGCCGATTTACAGGGGAAGACCAGCCCCAGCATTTT
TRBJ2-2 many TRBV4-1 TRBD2 CASSQGSGGHAGELFF TGCGCCAGCAGCCAAGGAAGCGGGGGGCATGCCGGGGAGCTGTTTTTT
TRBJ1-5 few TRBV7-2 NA CASSSHTGTPSNQPQHF TGTGCCAGCAGCTCCCACACCGGGACACCCAGCAATCAGCCCCAGCATTTT
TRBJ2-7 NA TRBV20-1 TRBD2 CSARDWASGTYEQYF TGCAGTGCTAGAGATTGGGCTAGCGGAACCTACGAGCAGTACTTC
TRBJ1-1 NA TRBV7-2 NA CASSELTGFTEAFF TGTGCCAGCAGCGAACTTACAGGGTTCACTGAAGCTTTCTTT
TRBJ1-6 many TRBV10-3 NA CAISESGGSMNSPLHF TGTGCCATCAGTGAGTCGGGGGGAAGTATGAATTCACCCCTCCACTTT
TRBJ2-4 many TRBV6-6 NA CASSNLGGITKNIQYF TGTGCCAGCAGCAACCTGGGGGGCATAACCAAAAACATTCAGTACTTC
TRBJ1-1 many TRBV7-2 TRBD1 CASSPGQGRSASIEAFF TGTGCCAGCAGCCCAGGACAGGGGAGATCAGCCTCGATAGAAGCTTTCTTT
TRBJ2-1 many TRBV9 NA CASSLTSQVVNEQFF TGTGCCAGCAGTCTAACTAGCCAGGTCGTAAATGAGCAGTTCTTC
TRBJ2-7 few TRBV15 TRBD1 CATSRENRGEYEQYF TGTGCCACCAGCAGAGAAAACAGGGGAGAGTACGAGCAGTACTTC
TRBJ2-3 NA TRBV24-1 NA CATSDPFTGDTQYF TGTGCCACCAGTGATCCGTTTACAGGAGATACGCAGTATTTT
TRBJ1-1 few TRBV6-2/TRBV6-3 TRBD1 CASSLRDSIEAFF TGTGCCAGCAGCCTACGGGACAGCATTGAAGCTTTCTTT
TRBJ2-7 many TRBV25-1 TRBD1 CASSPGTGNFYEQYF TGTGCCAGCTCGCCCGGGACAGGGAACTTCTACGAGCAGTACTTC
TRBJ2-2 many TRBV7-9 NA CASSQVSPDTGELFF TGTGCCAGCAGCCAGGTCTCGCCGGACACCGGGGAGCTGTTTTTT
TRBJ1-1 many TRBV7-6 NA CASSLAVANTEAFF TGTGCCAGCAGCCTTGCTGTCGCGAACACTGAAGCTTTCTTT
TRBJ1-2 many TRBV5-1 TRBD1 CASKGQGNNGYTF TGCGCCAGCAAAGGACAGGGGAATAATGGCTACACCTTC
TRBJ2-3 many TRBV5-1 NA CASSEEGTQYF TGCGCCAGCAGCGAGGAAGGTACGCAGTATTTT
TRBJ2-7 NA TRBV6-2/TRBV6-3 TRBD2 CASSTMRGGRYEQYF TGTGCCAGCAGTACCATGCGGGGGGGCCGGTACGAGCAGTACTTC
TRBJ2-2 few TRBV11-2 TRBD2 CASSRRLAGYTGELFF TGTGCCAGCAGTCGGCGACTAGCGGGATACACCGGGGAGCTGTTTTTT
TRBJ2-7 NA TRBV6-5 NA CASRTAGYVQYF TGTGCCAGCAGAACAGCAGGGTATGTGCAGTACTTC
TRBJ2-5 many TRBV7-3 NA CASSLAGGTPQETQYF TGTGCCAGCAGCCTGGCGGGTGGGACTCCACAAGAGACCCAGTACTTC
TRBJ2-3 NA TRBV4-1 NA CASSQQGFTDTQYF TGCGCCAGCAGCCAACAGGGGTTTACAGATACGCAGTATTTT
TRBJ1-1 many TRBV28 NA CASSLTGASNTEAFF TGTGCCAGCAGTTTAACCGGGGCCTCGAACACTGAAGCTTTCTTT
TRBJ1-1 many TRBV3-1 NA CASSQGRVAAFF TGTGCCAGCAGCCAAGGGAGAGTCGCCGCTTTCTTT
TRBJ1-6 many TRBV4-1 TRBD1 CASSQPRDRDDSPLHF TGCGCCAGCAGCCAACCCCGGGACAGGGATGATTCACCCCTCCACTTT
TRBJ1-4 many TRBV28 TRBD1 CASKGTVANEKLFF TGTGCCAGCAAAGGGACAGTTGCGAATGAAAAACTGTTTTTT
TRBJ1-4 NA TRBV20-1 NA CSAREPNSVLATYEKLFF TGCAGTGCTAGAGAACCGAACAGCGTGTTGGCCACGTATGAAAAACTGTTTTTT
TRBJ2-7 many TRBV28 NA CASTPGSHYEQYF TGTGCCAGCACCCCGGGCTCCCACTACGAGCAGTACTTC
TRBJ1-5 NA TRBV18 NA CASSPGTQPQHF TGTGCCAGCTCACCCGGGACTCAGCCCCAGCATTTT
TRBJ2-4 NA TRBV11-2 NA CASSPLGQGGNIQYF TGTGCCAGCAGCCCCCTCGGGCAGGGGGGAAACATTCAGTACTTC
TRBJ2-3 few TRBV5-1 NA CASSRMGGGADTQYF TGCGCCAGCAGCCGAATGGGCGGGGGCGCAGATACGCAGTATTTT
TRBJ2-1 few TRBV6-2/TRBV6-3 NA CASSYTESYNEQFF TGTGCCAGCAGTTACACGGAATCCTACAATGAGCAGTTCTTC
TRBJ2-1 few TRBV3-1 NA CASSQVTTDLGNEQFF TGTGCCAGCAGCCAAGTGACGACAGACCTAGGCAATGAGCAGTTCTTC
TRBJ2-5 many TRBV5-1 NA CASSLSGETQYF TGCGCCAGCAGCCTCTCCGGAGAGACCCAGTACTTC
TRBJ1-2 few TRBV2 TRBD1 CASSLGQGVGYTF TGTGCCAGCAGCCTAGGACAGGGCGTTGGCTACACCTTC
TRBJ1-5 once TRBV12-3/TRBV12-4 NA CASSFNPEQPQHF TGTGCCAGCAGTTTCAACCCCGAACAGCCCCAGCATTTT
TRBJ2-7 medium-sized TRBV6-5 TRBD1 CASSTSGGSYEQYF TGTGCCAGCAGTACCTCAGGGGGCTCCTACGAGCAGTACTTC
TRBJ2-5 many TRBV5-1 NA CASSAVNSQETQYF TGCGCCAGCAGTGCAGTTAATTCCCAAGAGACCCAGTACTTC
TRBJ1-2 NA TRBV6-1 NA CASSETRGDYGYTF TGTGCCAGCAGTGAAACGCGGGGCGACTATGGCTACACCTTC